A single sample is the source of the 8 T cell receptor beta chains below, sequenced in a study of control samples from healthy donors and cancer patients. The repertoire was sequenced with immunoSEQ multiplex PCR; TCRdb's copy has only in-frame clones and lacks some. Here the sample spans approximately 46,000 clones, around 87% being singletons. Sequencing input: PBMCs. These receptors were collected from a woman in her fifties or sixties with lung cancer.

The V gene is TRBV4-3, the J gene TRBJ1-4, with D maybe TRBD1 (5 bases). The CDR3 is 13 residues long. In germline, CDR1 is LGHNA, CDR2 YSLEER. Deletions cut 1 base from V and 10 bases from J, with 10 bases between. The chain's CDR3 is CASSQAGGRKLFF. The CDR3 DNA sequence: TGCGCCAGCAGCCAAGCGGGGGGGAGAAAACTGTTTTTT.

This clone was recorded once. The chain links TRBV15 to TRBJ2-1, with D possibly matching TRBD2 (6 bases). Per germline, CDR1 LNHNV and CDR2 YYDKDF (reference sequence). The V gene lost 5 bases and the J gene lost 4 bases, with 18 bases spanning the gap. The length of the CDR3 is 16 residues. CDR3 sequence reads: CATSRLTSSTYNEQFF. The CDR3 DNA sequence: TGTGCCACCAGCCGCCTGACTAGTTCCACGTACAATGAGCAGTTCTTC.

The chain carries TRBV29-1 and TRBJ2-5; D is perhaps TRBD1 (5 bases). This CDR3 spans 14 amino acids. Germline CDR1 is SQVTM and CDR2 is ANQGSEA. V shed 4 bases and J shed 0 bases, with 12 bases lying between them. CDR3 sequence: CSVVEGANQETQYF. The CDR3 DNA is TGCAGCGTTGTGGAAGGGGCCAACCAAGAGACCCAGTACTTC.

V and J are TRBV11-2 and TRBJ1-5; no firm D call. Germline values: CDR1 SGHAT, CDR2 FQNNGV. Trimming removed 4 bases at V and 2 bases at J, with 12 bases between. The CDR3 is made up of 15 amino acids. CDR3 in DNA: TGTGCCAGCAGCTACGGGCTCTATGGCAATCAGCCCCAGCATTTT. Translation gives CASSYGLYGNQPQHF.

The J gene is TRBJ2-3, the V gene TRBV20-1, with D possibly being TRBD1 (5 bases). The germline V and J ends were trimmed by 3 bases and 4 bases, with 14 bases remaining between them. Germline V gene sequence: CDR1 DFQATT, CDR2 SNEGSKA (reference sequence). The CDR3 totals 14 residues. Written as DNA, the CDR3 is TGCAGTGCTAGTCCTCGAAGGGGCCCAGATACGCAGTATTTT. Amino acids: CSASPRRGPDTQYF.

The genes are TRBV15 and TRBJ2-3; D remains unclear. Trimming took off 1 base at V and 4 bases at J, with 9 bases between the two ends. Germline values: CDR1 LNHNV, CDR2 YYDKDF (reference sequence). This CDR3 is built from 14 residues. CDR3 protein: CATSRARSPDTQYF. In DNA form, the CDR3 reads TGTGCCACCAGCAGAGCGAGAAGTCCAGATACGCAGTATTTT.

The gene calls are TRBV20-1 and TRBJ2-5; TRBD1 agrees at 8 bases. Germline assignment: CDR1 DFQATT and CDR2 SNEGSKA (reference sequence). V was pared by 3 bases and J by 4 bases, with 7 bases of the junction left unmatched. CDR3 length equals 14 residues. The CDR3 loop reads CSASPGGEAETQYF. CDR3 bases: TGCAGTGCTAGTCCAGGGGGCGAGGCAGAGACCCAGTACTTC.

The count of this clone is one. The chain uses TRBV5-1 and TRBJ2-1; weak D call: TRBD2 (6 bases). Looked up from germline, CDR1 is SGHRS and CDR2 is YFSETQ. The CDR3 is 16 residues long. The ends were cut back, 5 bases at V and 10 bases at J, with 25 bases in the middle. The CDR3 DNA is TGCGCCAGCAGTTGGTCGGAGGGGAGTGTTGTGAAGGAGCAGTTCTTC. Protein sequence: CASSWSEGSVVKEQFF. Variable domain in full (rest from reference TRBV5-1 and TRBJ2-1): KAGVTQTPRYLIKTRGQQVTLSCSPISGHRSVSWYQQTPGQGLQFLFEYFSETQRNKGNFPGRFSGRQFSNSRSEMNVSTLELGDSALYLCASSWSEGSVVKEQFFGPGTRLTVL.